This passage covers 28 T cell receptor beta chains from one sample sequenced in a study of cytomegalovirus exposure and HLA in healthy donors. PCR involved 60 Vbeta and 13 Jbeta primers. The method was immunoSEQ multiplex PCR; TCRdb's version includes in-frame clones alone and lacks a portion of them. The sample includes 180,000 or so clones, around 80% of them seen just once. Sequencing input: PBMCs. Receptors were obtained from a man aged 18 to 29 in good health and CMV-seronegative.

The chain combines TRBV5-5 with TRBJ2-5; D ambiguous. With the DNA end fitting TRBJ2-7 better, the J assignment may be wrong. Germline CDR1 SGHKS, CDR2 YYEKEE (reference sequence). This CDR3 has 13 residues. The CDR3: CASSLGPTYEQYF. In DNA, the CDR3 is TGTGCCAGCAGCTTGGGTCCAACCTACGAGCAGTACTTC.

This clone was seen only a few times. This sequence joins TRBV29-1 and TRBJ2-5; unclear D gene. The germline gives CDR1 SQVTM, CDR2 ANQGSEA. The CDR3 extends over 13 amino acids. V gave up 6 bases and J gave up 9 bases, with 20 bases separating them. CDR3 amino acids: CSVHVDSSRAQYF. The CDR3 region has the DNA TGCAGCGTCCACGTCGACTCGAGTCGGGCCCAGTACTTC.

This clone was detected once. The chain carries TRBV7-9 and TRBJ1-6; no clear D gene. V lost 4 bases and J 6 bases, leaving 10 bases between the germline ends. Germline loops: CDR1 SEHNR, CDR2 FQNEAQ (reference sequence). This CDR3 has 14 residues. The CDR3 region is CASSSTAPNSPLHF. In nucleotides, the CDR3 is TGTGCCAGCAGCTCCACAGCTCCTAATTCACCCCTCCACTTT.

The CDR3 spells CASRDYTVPHGYTF. Written as DNA, the CDR3 is TGTGCCAGCAGGGACTATACTGTTCCCCATGGCTACACCTTC. The rearrangement joins TRBV2 to TRBJ1-2; D not resolved. The CDR3 runs to 14 residues. CDR1 is SNHLY, CDR2 FYNNEI, per germline. Trimming pared 6 bases from V and 6 bases from J, leaving 17 bases between.

The chain recombines TRBV5-6 with TRBJ1-2; D perhaps matches TRBD1 (6 bases). Trimming stripped 4 bases from V and 4 bases from J, with 11 bases between. Germline loops: CDR1 SGHDT, CDR2 YYEEEE. The CDR3 runs 13 residues. The CDR3 protein is CASSRGQIYGYTF. The CDR3 bases are TGTGCCAGCAGCCGAGGACAGATCTATGGCTACACCTTC. Full variable domain (remainder filled in from reference TRBV5-6 and TRBJ1-2): DAGVTQSPTHLIKTRGQQVTLRCSPKSGHDTVSWYQQALGQGPQFIFQYYEEEERQRGNFPDRFSGHQFPNYSSELNVNALLLGDSALYLCASSRGQIYGYTFGSGTRLTVV.

The rearrangement uses TRBV30 and TRBJ1-4; D may be TRBD1 (5 bases). Germline V gene data show CDR1 as GTSNPN and CDR2 as SVGIG (reference sequence). V was cut by 3 bases and J by 7 bases, with 12 bases left in between. The CDR3 loop spans 13 amino acids. The CDR3 is CAWRQGVTEKLFF. The CDR3 nucleotides read TGTGCCTGGAGGCAGGGTGTTACTGAAAAACTGTTTTTT.

The CDR3 loop reads CASSRMTVAYEQYF. The CDR3 coding sequence is TGTGCCAGCAGCAGGATGACAGTGGCCTACGAGCAGTACTTC. This rearrangement joins TRBV5-8 to TRBJ2-7; perhaps TRBD1 as D (5 bases). Trimming pared 4 bases from V and 2 bases from J, leaving 13 bases between. In germline, CDR1 is SGHTS, CDR2 YDEGEE. The CDR3 has 14 amino acids.

This clone occurred a few times. The chain combines TRBV5-4 with TRBJ2-7; 10 bases align to TRBD2. J lost 6 bases, V lost 3 bases, and 12 bases had no gene match. Germline V gene lookup returns CDR1 SGHNT and CDR2 YYREEE (reference sequence). This CDR3 comprises 16 residues. CDR3 loop: CASSYSSSGGPLEQYF. For the CDR3, the DNA is TGTGCCAGCAGCTACAGCTCTAGCGGGGGCCCCCTCGAGCAGTACTTC.

The chain is built from TRBV5-1 and TRBJ2-7, with 8 bases lining up with TRBD1. CDR1 is SGHRS, CDR2 YFSETQ, per germline. Germline trimming cut 6 bases from V and 5 bases from J; bases unmatched to any gene: 7. CDR3 size: 13 residues. The CDR3 DNA follows: TGCGCCAGCACTCGGGACAGGTGGCACGAGCAGTACTTC. Protein product: CASTRDRWHEQYF.

The chain joins TRBV7-2 to TRBJ2-2, with a tentative D call TRBD2 (6 bases). CDR1 is SGHTA and CDR2 is FQGNSA in the germline V gene. Trimming pared 2 bases from V and 2 bases from J, leaving 21 bases between. The CDR3 extends over 19 amino acids. The DNA of the CDR3 is TGTGCCAGCAGCTTATCTCCCCAATGGGACTGGACTAACACCGGGGAGCTGTTTTTT. Residues: CASSLSPQWDWTNTGELFF.

The chain joins TRBV19 to TRBJ2-7; 9 nucleotides agree with TRBD1. The CDR3 loop spans 13 amino acids. CDR1 and CDR2 from the germline V gene are LNHDA and SQIVND (reference sequence). Trimming cost V 9 bases and J 3 bases; bases outside gene matches: 6. The CDR3: CASRRQGGYEQYF. The CDR3 DNA reads as TGTGCCAGCCGAAGACAGGGGGGCTACGAGCAGTACTTC.

The rearrangement joins TRBV11-2 to TRBJ2-7; possibly TRBD1 for D (5 bases). CDR1 is SGHAT, CDR2 FQNNGV, per germline. This CDR3 has 17 amino acids. Trimming removed 1 base from V and 4 bases from J, with 20 bases in between. The CDR3 nucleotides read TGTGCCAGCAGCTTAGTTTGGTGGGGTGGGGCTACTTACGAGCAGTACTTC. This codes for CASSLVWWGGATYEQYF.

V is TRBV19 and J is TRBJ2-2, with D perhaps TRBD2 (5 bases). The germline V gene has CDR1 LNHDA and CDR2 SQIVND (reference sequence). This CDR3 has 14 amino acids. Trimming removed 5 bases from V and 7 bases from J, with 14 bases in between. CDR3 DNA sequence: TGTGCCAGTAGTGTCGCTAGCACCGGCGGGGAGCTGTTTTTT. Residues: CASSVASTGGELFF.

This clone came up a few times. The chain has TRBV15 and TRBJ2-1; 9 bases line up with TRBD1. Germline values: CDR1 LNHNV, CDR2 YYDKDF (reference sequence). Unmatched junction bases numbered 5, after V lost 1 base and J lost 7 bases. The CDR3 totals 15 residues. CDR3 sequence reads: CATSRGGDRVNEQFF. The DNA of the CDR3 is TGTGCCACCAGCAGAGGCGGGGACAGGGTGAATGAGCAGTTCTTC.

This clone appeared a single time. The chain carries TRBV5-1 and TRBJ2-5, with 10 bases identical to TRBD2. This CDR3 comprises 15 residues. J was trimmed by 5 bases and V by 0 bases; bases with no gene match: 4. Germline V gene data show CDR1 as SGHRS and CDR2 as YFSETQ. The CDR3 DNA follows: TGCGCCAGCAGCTTGGTACCTAGCGGGGGTGAGACCCAGTACTTC. Residues: CASSLVPSGGETQYF. Together with reference TRBV5-1 and TRBJ2-5, the CDR3 gives the full variable domain: KAGVTQTPRYLIKTRGQQVTLSCSPISGHRSVSWYQQTPGQGLQFLFEYFSETQRNKGNFPGRFSGRQFSNSRSEMNVSTLELGDSALYLCASSLVPSGGETQYFGPGTRLLVL.

J is TRBJ2-5 and V is TRBV7-9; TRBD1 aligns across 7 bases. The CDR3 is 17 residues long. Germline values: CDR1 SEHNR, CDR2 FQNEAQ (reference sequence). The V segment lost 4 bases and the J segment 0 bases; nucleotides outside the gene matches: 11. For the CDR3, the DNA is TGTGCCAGCAGCTCTAACAGGGGTACGACTAACCAAGAGACCCAGTACTTC. Amino acid sequence: CASSSNRGTTNQETQYF.

The gene calls are TRBV6-5 and TRBJ1-1; 9 bases map to TRBD1. J was trimmed by 0 bases and V by 8 bases; bases with no gene match: 1. The germline V gene has CDR1 MNHEY and CDR2 SVGAGI. This CDR3 contains 13 residues. CDR3 amino acids: CASGDRVNTEAFF. The CDR3 nucleotides read TGTGCCAGCGGGGACAGGGTGAACACTGAAGCTTTCTTT.

The chain carries TRBV9 and TRBJ1-2, with D uncertain. This CDR3 is built from 16 residues. Germline lookup yields CDR1 SGDLS and CDR2 YYNGEE. The germline V and J ends were trimmed by 3 bases and 8 bases, with 23 bases remaining between them. Here the CDR3 reads CASSALPGSQLLGYTF. The DNA of the CDR3 is TGTGCCAGCAGCGCCCTACCCGGGTCCCAACTACTAGGCTACACCTTC.

V and J are TRBV23-1 and TRBJ2-1; perhaps TRBD2 as D (5 bases). TRBV23-1 is designated an ORF whose function remains uncertain. V lost 2 bases and J lost 9, with 17 bases in between. The CDR3 runs 15 residues. As DNA, the CDR3 is TGCGCCAGCAGTCAAGTTGAGGGCACGCGGGTTGAGCAGTTCTTC. Translation gives CASSQVEGTRVEQFF.

V is TRBV27 and J is TRBJ2-1; TRBD2 agrees at 9 bases. The CDR3 has 14 amino acids. V shed 5 bases, J shed 9 bases, and the junction held 8 bases outside the gene matches. Germline V gene sequence: CDR1 MNHEY, CDR2 SMNVEV (reference sequence). This CDR3 reads CASSMTSGGIEQFF. In nucleotides, the CDR3 is TGTGCCAGCAGTATGACTAGCGGTGGTATTGAGCAGTTCTTC.

With regard to this clone: The junction does not match germline at one end; this may be a read error. The V call is TRBV7-9, the J call TRBJ2-1; tentatively, D is TRBD1 (5 bases). The CDR3 runs 13 residues. The germline CDR1 and CDR2 sequences are SEHNR and FQNEAQ (reference sequence). The CDR3 region has the DNA TGTTCCAGCAGCGTCAGGGATTACAATGAGCAGTTCTTC. It encodes CSSSVRDYNEQFF. Full variable domain (missing parts from reference TRBV7-9 and TRBJ2-1): DTGVSQNPRHKITKRGQNVTFRCDPISEHNRLYWYRQTLGQGPEFLTYFQNEAQLEKSRLLSDRFSAERPKGSFSTLEIQRTEQGDSAMYLCSSSVRDYNEQFFGPGTRLTVL.

This sequence joins TRBV7-3 and TRBJ2-1; 9 positions agree with TRBD2. The CDR3 loop spans 14 amino acids. The V and J ends lost 0 bases and 9 bases, in that order; junction bases with no gene match: 3. CDR1 is SGHTA and CDR2 is FQGTGA in the germline V gene. The CDR3 loop is CASSLTSGRGEQFF. The CDR3 DNA reads TGTGCCAGCAGCTTAACTAGCGGGAGAGGTGAGCAGTTCTTC.

The V and J genes are TRBV7-6 and TRBJ2-3; D possibly corresponds to TRBD1 (5 bases). The germline V gene encodes CDR1 SGHVS and CDR2 FNYEAQ. Trimming removed 1 base at V and 0 bases at J, with 8 bases between. This CDR3 comprises 15 residues. The CDR3 nucleotides are TGTGCCAGCAGCTTAGACAGGCCCAGCACAGATACGCAGTATTTT. Its protein is CASSLDRPSTDTQYF.

This chain uses TRBV9 with TRBJ2-7, with 10 bases matching TRBD2. The CDR3 contains 15 residues. V lost 0 bases to trimming and J lost 4 bases; unmatched junction nucleotides: 4. Germline lookup yields CDR1 SGDLS and CDR2 YYNGEE. The CDR3 nucleotides read TGTGCCAGCAGCGTAGGCCCTAGCGGGGGTTACGAGCAGTACTTC. Translating gives CASSVGPSGGYEQYF.

The chain employs TRBV9 and TRBJ2-1, with TRBD1 matching 12 bases. CDR1 and CDR2 (germline): SGDLS, YYNGEE. The CDR3 length is 16 residues. The V gene end was trimmed by 3 bases and the J gene end by 7 bases; junction bases not matched to a gene: 8. This CDR3 is CASSEGGQGAENEQFF. The CDR3 nucleotides are TGTGCCAGCAGCGAGGGGGGACAGGGGGCAGAAAATGAGCAGTTCTTC.

This chain joins TRBV7-8 and TRBJ2-7, with D possibly TRBD1 on 7 matching bases. Trimming took 0 bases from V and 3 from J, leaving 12 bases between them. Per germline, CDR1 SGHVS and CDR2 FQNEAQ. This CDR3 is 15 amino acids long. The CDR3 bases are TGTGCCAGCAGCTTAGCCCAGGGGGGCATCTACGAGCAGTACTTC. Translated: CASSLAQGGIYEQYF.

J is TRBJ1-5 and V is TRBV18, with a tentative D call TRBD1 (5 bases). This CDR3 has 15 amino acids. Germline V gene sequence: CDR1 KGHSH, CDR2 LQKENI. V gave up 3 bases and J gave up 7 bases, with 16 bases separating them. CDR3 protein: CASSPQEGTGQPQHF. For the CDR3, the DNA is TGTGCCAGCTCACCTCAGGAGGGGACGGGACAGCCCCAGCATTTT. Based on the CDR3 plus reference TRBV18 and TRBJ1-5, the full variable domain is NAGVMQNPRHLVRRRGQEARLRCSPMKGHSHVYWYRQLPEEGLKFMVYLQKENIIDESGMPKERFSAEFPKEGPSILRIQQVVRGDSAAYFCASSPQEGTGQPQHFGDGTRLSIL.

DNA for the CDR3: TGTGCCAGCAGCGAAGACTTAAAACAGGACTACGAGCAGTACTTC. Its translation is CASSEDLKQDYEQYF. The chain links TRBV7-9 to TRBJ2-7, with D possibly matching TRBD1 (5 bases). The CDR3 runs 15 residues. CDR1 is SEHNR and CDR2 is FQNEAQ in the germline V gene (reference sequence). The V and J ends lost 5 bases and 3 bases respectively, with 17 bases between them.